This TCR beta chain was sequenced for a study of blood T cell repertoires in COVID-19. About the research overall: Samples of COVID-19 (acute and convalescent) were obtained from the United States, Italy and Spain.

CDR1 is LGHNA, CDR2 YNFKEQ, per germline. The length of the CDR3 is 14 residues. Trimming pared 1 base from V and 3 bases from J, leaving 10 bases between. In the authors' workflow: Estimation of nucleated cell counts relied on the amplification of reference gene primers. Libraries were prepared by immunoSEQ multiplex PCR; TCRdb keeps only in-frame clonotypes and omits some of them. V and J calls and clone size are as listed in that table; D and trimming were resolved from the DNA. The table has 200,000 to 250,000 clones, about four fifths seen once. Sequencing input: peripheral blood. The chain joins TRBV4-2 to TRBJ2-7, with a weak D call TRBD1 (5 bases). The TCR was taken from an elderly woman with acute or convalescent COVID-19. The CDR3 spells CASSQGGALYEQYF. CDR3 in DNA: TGTGCCAGCAGCCAAGGTGGGGCCCTCTACGAGCAGTACTTC.